This entry lists 9 T cell receptor beta chains sequenced from one sample in a study of T cells in Graves' hyperthyroidism and ophthalmopathy. TCR beta CDR3 sequences were amplified from RNA transcripts. Carried out on the TCR CDR3, a first-round RT-PCR used the HTBI primer set. TCRdb independently ran MiXCR on the multiplex PCR reads; one entry per CDR3 protein. The sample has roughly 300,000 distinct CDR3 sequences, about 18% seen once. The sample was blood. Receptors were obtained from a woman in her forties or fifties with Graves' hyperthyroidism.

The V call is TRBV18, the J call TRBJ2-1; either TRBD1 or TRBD2 may supply D (6 bases each). Trimming removed 3 bases at V and 9 bases at J, with 12 bases between. Germline-derived CDR1 and CDR2 are KGHSH and LQKENI. The CDR3 spans 13 residues. CDR3 coding DNA: TGTGCCAGCTCACCCCACAGGGAGGCTGAGCAGTTCTTC. Its protein is CASSPHREAEQFF.

The chain joins TRBV7-9 to TRBJ1-5, with TRBD1 as a possible D gene (5 bases). Looked up from germline, CDR1 is SEHNR and CDR2 is FQNEAQ (reference sequence). The length of the CDR3 is 15 residues. V was clipped by 4 bases and J by 1 base, with 11 bases between them. In DNA form, the CDR3 reads TGTGCCAGCAGCTCTGACCGGGACAGCAATCAGCCCCAGCATTTT. It encodes CASSSDRDSNQPQHF.

The rearrangement joins TRBV7-8 to TRBJ1-4; TRBD1 matches at 9 bases. The V segment lost 3 bases and the J segment 4 bases; nucleotides outside the gene matches: 6. CDR1 SGHVS and CDR2 FQNEAQ come from the germline V gene. This CDR3 contains 16 residues. Here the CDR3 reads CASSLGPGQGNEKLFF. In DNA form, the CDR3 reads TGTGCCAGCAGCTTGGGCCCGGGACAGGGTAATGAAAAACTGTTTTTT.

This clonotype was found many times. The rearrangement joins TRBV28 to TRBJ2-5; D unresolved. With 1 base removed from V and 5 bases from J, the gap between germline ends came to 5 bases. The CDR3 runs to 12 residues. The germline gives CDR1 MDHEN, CDR2 SYDVKM. The DNA of the CDR3 is TGTGCCAGCAGTTTATATGCCGAGACCCAGTACTTC. It is translated as CASSLYAETQYF.

The V gene is TRBV28, the J gene TRBJ2-7, with a weak D call TRBD1 (5 bases). This CDR3 is 11 amino acids long. Germline V gene lookup returns CDR1 MDHEN and CDR2 SYDVKM. V was pared by 10 bases and J by 6 bases, with 13 bases between. Written as DNA, the CDR3 is TGTGCCACCATGGGTGACAGCGAGCAGTACTTC. The encoded protein is CATMGDSEQYF. Based on the CDR3 plus reference TRBV28 and TRBJ2-7, the full variable domain is DVKVTQSSRYLVKRTGEKVFLECVQDMDHENMFWYRQDPGLGLRLIYFSYDVKMKEKGDIPEGYSVSREKKERFSLILESASTNQTSMYLCATMGDSEQYFGPGTRLTVT.

The chain is built from TRBV28 and TRBJ1-3, with D uncertain. The V gene's germline CDR1 is MDHEN and CDR2 SYDVKM. V was cut by 6 bases and J by 9 bases, with 15 bases left in between. This CDR3 is built from 13 residues. This CDR3 reads CASSSGPRSTIYF. In DNA form, the CDR3 reads TGTGCCAGCAGCTCCGGGCCCCGAAGCACCATATATTTT.

This chain connects TRBV7-2 to TRBJ2-1, with 7 positions matching TRBD2. The CDR3 sequence is 16 residues long. Germline V gives CDR1 SGHTA, CDR2 FQGNSA. V was pared by 4 bases and J by 7 bases, with 13 bases of the junction left unmatched. The CDR3 region is CASSSTPSGGGNEQFF. The CDR3 nucleotides read TGTGCCAGCAGCTCGACCCCTAGCGGAGGAGGGAATGAGCAGTTCTTC.

The chain links TRBV6-4 to TRBJ2-4; D uncertain. In germline, CDR1 is MRHNA, CDR2 SNTAGT. The CDR3 is 14 residues long. Trimming left V 6 bases short and J 0 bases short, with 9 bases between. The CDR3 bases are TGTGCCAGCAGCGTAGTGCCAGCCAAAAACATTCAGTACTTC. It translates to CASSVVPAKNIQYF.

At least ten counts were recorded for this clonotype. V gene TRBV2 combines with J gene TRBJ1-4; D remains ambiguous. Germline CDR1 and CDR2: SNHLY and FYNNEI. Trimming shortened V by 0 bases and J by 0 bases, and 5 bases separated the two germline ends. This CDR3 has 15 amino acids. CDR3 loop: CASSEALATNEKLFF. CDR3 coding DNA: TGTGCCAGCAGTGAAGCGCTTGCAACTAATGAAAAACTGTTTTTT.